This T cell receptor beta chain was captured in a study of early T cells in non-severe SARS-CoV-2 infection. Across the whole study: Sequencing used unsorted whole-blood bulk RNA, so chains lack pairing.

This clonotype was observed at least ten times. V lost 3 bases and J lost 3; bases outside the gene matches: 5. This CDR3 has 15 residues. Germline CDR1 and CDR2: LNHDA and SQIVND (reference sequence). Tagging with unique molecular identifiers was applied to individual cDNA molecules. MiXCR, run by TCRdb on the 5' RACE reads, gives a single entry per CDR3 protein. The data show some 30,000 distinct CDR3 sequences, about 4.6% seen once. V gene TRBV19 combines with J gene TRBJ1-2; TRBD1 matches 9 bases. The TCR originated in an adult who was a healthcare worker with PCR-confirmed SARS-CoV-2 infection or an uninfected control (not recorded which). The material was whole blood, obtained at baseline. The DNA of the CDR3 is TGTGCCAGTAGTATCGGGACAGGGACTGACTATGGCTACACCTTC. Translated, it gives CASSIGTGTDYGYTF.